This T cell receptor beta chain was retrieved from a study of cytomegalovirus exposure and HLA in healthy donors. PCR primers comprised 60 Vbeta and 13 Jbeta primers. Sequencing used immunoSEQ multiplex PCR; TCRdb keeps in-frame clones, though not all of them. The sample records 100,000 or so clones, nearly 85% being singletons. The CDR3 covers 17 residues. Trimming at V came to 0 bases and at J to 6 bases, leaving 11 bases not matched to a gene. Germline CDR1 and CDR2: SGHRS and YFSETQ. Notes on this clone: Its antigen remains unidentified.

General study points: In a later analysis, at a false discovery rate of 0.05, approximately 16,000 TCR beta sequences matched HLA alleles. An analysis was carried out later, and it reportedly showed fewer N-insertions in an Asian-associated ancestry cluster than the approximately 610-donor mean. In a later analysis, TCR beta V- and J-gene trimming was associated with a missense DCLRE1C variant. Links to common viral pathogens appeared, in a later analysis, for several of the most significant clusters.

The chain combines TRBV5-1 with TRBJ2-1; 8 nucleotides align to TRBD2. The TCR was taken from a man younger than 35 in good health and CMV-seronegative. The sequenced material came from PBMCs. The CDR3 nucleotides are TGCGCCAGCAGCTTGGGTGGCAGCGGGAGCTTGGCCAATGAGCAGTTCTTC. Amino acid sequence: CASSLGGSGSLANEQFF.